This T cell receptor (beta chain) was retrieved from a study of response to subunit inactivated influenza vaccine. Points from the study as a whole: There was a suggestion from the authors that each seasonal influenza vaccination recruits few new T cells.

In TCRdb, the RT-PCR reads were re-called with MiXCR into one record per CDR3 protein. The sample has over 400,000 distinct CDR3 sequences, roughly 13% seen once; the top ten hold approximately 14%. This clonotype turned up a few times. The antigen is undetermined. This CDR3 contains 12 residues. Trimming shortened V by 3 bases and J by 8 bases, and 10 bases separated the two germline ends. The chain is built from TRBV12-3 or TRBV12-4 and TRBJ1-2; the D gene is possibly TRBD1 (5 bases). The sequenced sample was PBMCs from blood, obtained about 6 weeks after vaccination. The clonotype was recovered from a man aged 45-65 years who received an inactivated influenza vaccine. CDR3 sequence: CASSFTRDGYTF. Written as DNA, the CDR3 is TGTGCCAGCAGTTTCACTAGGGACGGCTACACCTTC.